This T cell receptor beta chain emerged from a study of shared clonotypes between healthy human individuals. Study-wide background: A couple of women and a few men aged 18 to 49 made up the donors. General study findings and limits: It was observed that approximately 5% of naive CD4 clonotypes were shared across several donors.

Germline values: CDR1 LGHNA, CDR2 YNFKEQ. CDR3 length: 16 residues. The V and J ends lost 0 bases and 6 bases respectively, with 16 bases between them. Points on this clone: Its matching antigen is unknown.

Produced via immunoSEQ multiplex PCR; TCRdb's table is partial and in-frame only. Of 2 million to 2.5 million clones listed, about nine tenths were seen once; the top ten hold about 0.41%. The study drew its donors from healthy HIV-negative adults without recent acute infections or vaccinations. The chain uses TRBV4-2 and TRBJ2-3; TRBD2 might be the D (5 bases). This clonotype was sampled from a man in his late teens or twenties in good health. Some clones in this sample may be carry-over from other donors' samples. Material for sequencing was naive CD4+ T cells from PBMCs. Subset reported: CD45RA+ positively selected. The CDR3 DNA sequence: TGTGCCAGCAGCCAAGATCGTTGGGTCTCGGGGGATACGCAGTATTTT. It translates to CASSQDRWVSGDTQYF.